This record covers a single T cell receptor beta chain. Clones were read by immunoSEQ multiplex PCR, and TCRdb kept only the in-frame ones, dropping some. The sample includes 250,000 to 300,000 clones, roughly nine tenths seen only once; the top ten take 1% to 1.5%. V was shortened by 4 bases and J by 6 bases, with 17 bases between the two germline ends. The CDR3 has 14 amino acids. Germline values: CDR1 SGHDT, CDR2 YYEEEE. The sample is drawn from a study of blood T cell repertoires in COVID-19. The chain recombines TRBV5-6 with TRBJ2-7; D is possibly TRBD1 (7 bases). This receptor was obtained from a human donor in a cohort exposed to, infected with or recovered from COVID-19 (not recorded which). The donor label of this sample is uncertain. Input material: PBMCs or T cells enriched from blood (not recorded which). The CDR3 here is CASSGTGEAGEQYF. The CDR3 nucleotides read TGTGCCAGCAGCGGAACAGGGGAGGCGGGCGAGCAGTACTTC.